This T cell receptor beta chain was identified in a study of blood T cell repertoires in COVID-19. Measured with immunoSEQ multiplex PCR; TCRdb has only the in-frame clones, and not every one. The table lists about 14,000 clones, roughly 88% of them singletons. Trimming left V 0 bases short and J 6 bases short, with 15 bases between. This CDR3 is built from 15 residues. Germline V CDR1 and CDR2: MNHEY, SVGAGI. Sequenced sample: peripheral blood. V usage is TRBV6-5 and J usage is TRBJ2-7; D not resolved. This clonotype was obtained from a human donor in a cohort sampled during active COVID-19. The CDR3 DNA is TGTGCCAGCAGTTACTCGGCTCACAGATCTCGCGAGCAGTACTTC. This translates into CASSYSAHRSREQYF.